A single sample is the source of the 21 T cell receptor beta chains below, sequenced in a study of cytomegalovirus exposure and HLA in healthy donors. Primers for the PCR totalled 60 Vbeta and 13 Jbeta. Here immunoSEQ multiplex PCR was the method, and the copy in TCRdb shows in-frame clones only, minus some. Among 150,000 to 200,000 clones listed, around 82% were seen once. The sequenced sample consisted of PBMCs. The receptors originated from a woman between 45 and 65 years old in good health and CMV-seropositive.

The chain combines TRBV4-1 with TRBJ2-1; 12 nucleotides align to TRBD2. Germline V gene sequence: CDR1 MGHRA, CDR2 YSYEKL. Trimming removed 1 base from V and 9 bases from J; junction bases left unmatched: 1. This CDR3 contains 14 residues. The CDR3 spells CASSQGLAGVEQFF. DNA of the CDR3: TGCGCCAGCAGCCAAGGACTAGCGGGGGTTGAGCAGTTCTTC.

The chain recombines TRBV19 with TRBJ1-2, with D possibly being TRBD1 (5 bases). V was pared by 5 bases and J by 3 bases, with 10 bases between. Germline V gene lookup returns CDR1 LNHDA and CDR2 SQIVND (reference sequence). This CDR3 is 13 amino acids long. CDR3 nucleotides: TGTGCCAGTAGTGTACAGGTTGACTATGGCTACACCTTC. Translating gives CASSVQVDYGYTF.

The V gene is TRBV4-1, the J gene TRBJ2-1; 9 bases map to TRBD2. V lost 1 base and J lost 6; bases outside the gene matches: 7. CDR1 and CDR2 (germline): MGHRA, YSYEKL. The CDR3 sequence is 16 residues long. CDR3: CASSQGSGGRRNEQFF. The CDR3 DNA is TGCGCCAGCAGCCAAGGGAGCGGGGGGCGACGCAATGAGCAGTTCTTC.

The chain links TRBV2 to TRBJ1-1; maybe TRBD1 (5 bases). Looked up from germline, CDR1 is SNHLY and CDR2 is FYNNEI. Trimming removed 9 bases at V and 10 bases at J, with 15 bases between. The CDR3 is 11 amino acids. CDR3 in amino acids: CASIQGWRAFF. The DNA of the CDR3 is TGTGCCAGTATCCAGGGTTGGAGAGCTTTCTTT.

The chain combines TRBV5-1 with TRBJ2-1; D perhaps matches TRBD2 (5 bases). CDR1 and CDR2 from the germline V gene are SGHRS and YFSETQ. Trimming stripped 8 bases from V and 10 bases from J, with 16 bases between. The CDR3 runs 12 residues. The CDR3 reads CASTPLEGEQFF. CDR3 coding DNA: TGCGCCAGTACCCCGCTCGAGGGAGAGCAGTTCTTC.

V is TRBV2 and J is TRBJ1-1, with D perhaps TRBD1 (5 bases). Deletions cut 7 bases from V and 0 bases from J, with 9 bases between. The germline CDR1 and CDR2 sequences are SNHLY and FYNNEI. This CDR3 is built from 13 residues. The CDR3, as DNA: TGTGCCAGCACCAGGGCCCTGAACACTGAAGCTTTCTTT. Protein: CASTRALNTEAFF.

The chain joins TRBV7-8 to TRBJ1-6; possibly TRBD1 for D (5 bases). The CDR3 extends over 14 amino acids. From germline, CDR1 is SGHVS and CDR2 FQNEAQ. The V end was cut by 2 bases, the J end by 10 bases, with 12 bases between. CDR3 loop: CASSLSGGTSPLHF. DNA of the CDR3: TGTGCCAGCAGCTTATCGGGGGGAACCTCACCCCTCCACTTT.

The genes are TRBV6-5 and TRBJ1-4; D is undetermined. V was cut by 7 bases and J by 7 bases, with 16 bases left in between. The CDR3 has 14 residues. Germline loops: CDR1 MNHEY, CDR2 SVGAGI. The CDR3 sequence is CASKRSRSGEKLFF. CDR3 sequence (DNA): TGTGCCAGCAAGAGGTCCCGATCGGGTGAAAAACTGTTTTTT.

This clone was seen only a few times. V usage is TRBV2 and J usage is TRBJ2-1; D is unresolved. The CDR3 sequence is 14 residues long. Trimming pared 4 bases from V and 4 bases from J, leaving 11 bases between. The V gene's germline CDR1 is SNHLY and CDR2 FYNNEI. This CDR3 reads CASSVLRVYNEQFF. DNA of the CDR3: TGTGCCAGCAGTGTCCTTCGAGTATACAATGAGCAGTTCTTC. Together with reference TRBV2 and TRBJ2-1, the CDR3 gives the full variable domain: EPEVTQTPSHQVTQMGQEVILRCVPISNHLYFYWYRQILGQKVEFLVSFYNNEISEKSEIFDDQFSVERPDGSNFTLKIRSTKLEDSAMYFCASSVLRVYNEQFFGPGTRLTVL.

This chain connects TRBV7-3 to TRBJ2-1; 10 bases agree with TRBD2. CDR3 length: 15 amino acids. Germline CDR1 and CDR2: SGHTA and FQGTGA. V trimming: 6 bases; J trimming: 2 bases; junction bases outside the gene matches: 4. The CDR3 nucleotides are TGTGCCAGCAGTCTAGCGGGGGCCACCTACAATGAGCAGTTCTTC. It specifies CASSLAGATYNEQFF.

This clone has only one observation. The CDR3 loop is CASSIKPPQRGNQPQHF. As DNA, the CDR3 is TGTGCCAGTAGTATAAAACCCCCTCAGCGGGGCAATCAGCCCCAGCATTTT. The chain uses TRBV19 and TRBJ1-5, with no clear D. There are 17 residues in the CDR3. Germline CDR1 reads LNHDA; CDR2 reads SQIVND (reference sequence). V was cut by 2 bases and J by 2 bases, with 16 bases left in between.

This clone was counted a single time. The gene calls are TRBV19 and TRBJ1-5; unclear D gene. Trimming shortened V by 7 bases and J by 6 bases, and 13 bases separated the two germline ends. The CDR3 loop spans 13 amino acids. Germline V gives CDR1 LNHDA, CDR2 SQIVND (reference sequence). CDR3 sequence reads: CASKEGAGQPQHF. CDR3 DNA: TGTGCCAGTAAAGAGGGTGCGGGTCAGCCCCAGCATTTT.

V gene TRBV12-5 combines with J gene TRBJ1-1; the D gene is possibly TRBD1 (5 bases). The V end was cut by 2 bases, the J end by 2 bases, with 9 bases between. Germline V gene data show CDR1 as LGHNT and CDR2 as FRNRAP. The CDR3 is 14 amino acids. The CDR3 here is CASGLTGANTEAFF. CDR3 coding DNA: TGTGCTAGTGGTTTGACTGGGGCCAACACTGAAGCTTTCTTT. Looking up the rest from reference TRBV12-5 and TRBJ1-1 gives the full variable domain: DARVTQTPRHKVTEMGQEVTMRCQPILGHNTVFWYRQTMMQGLELLAYFRNRAPLDDSGMPKDRFSAEMPDATLATLKIQPSEPRDSAVYFCASGLTGANTEAFFGQGTRLTVV.

This clone was detected once. CDR3 protein: CASSVAAGRGYEQYF. CDR3 nucleotides: TGTGCCAGCAGCGTAGCTGCGGGAAGGGGCTACGAGCAGTACTTC. The rearrangement joins TRBV9 to TRBJ2-7; maybe TRBD2 (6 bases). The length of the CDR3 is 15 residues. V dropped 0 bases and J dropped 3 bases, with 13 bases sitting between them. CDR1 is SGDLS and CDR2 is YYNGEE in the germline V gene.

This rearrangement joins TRBV15 to TRBJ2-5, with 11 bases fitting TRBD2. The CDR3 is 17 residues long. V was clipped by 0 bases and J by 5 bases; unmatched bases: 8. Per germline, CDR1 LNHNV and CDR2 YYDKDF (reference sequence). DNA for the CDR3: TGTGCCACCAGCAGAGAACTAGCGGGGGCCCTCCCGGAGACCCAGTACTTC. It is translated as CATSRELAGALPETQYF.

The V gene is TRBV18, the J gene TRBJ1-5, with 7 bases lining up with TRBD1. After removal of 5 bases from V and 11 bases from J, the junction contained 12 bases not matched to a gene. The germline gives CDR1 KGHSH, CDR2 LQKENI. CDR3 length: 14 amino acids. The CDR3 loop is CASSIDRAPTAQHF. The CDR3 DNA reads as TGTGCCAGCTCAATCGACAGGGCCCCGACGGCCCAGCATTTT.

The V call is TRBV6-6, the J call TRBJ1-3; D gene uncertain. Per the germline V gene, CDR1 is MNHNY and CDR2 is SVGAGI (reference sequence). The length of the CDR3 is 15 residues. The germline V and J ends were trimmed by 6 bases and 0 bases, with 12 bases remaining between them. CDR3 sequence reads: CASRKQTNSGNTIYF. DNA of the CDR3: TGTGCCAGCAGGAAACAGACAAACTCTGGAAACACCATATATTTT.

This sequence joins TRBV30 and TRBJ1-5, with D tentatively TRBD1 (6 bases). CDR3 length equals 15 residues. Per the germline V gene, CDR1 is GTSNPN and CDR2 is SVGIG (reference sequence). V was pared by 3 bases and J by 3 bases, with 15 bases between. CDR3 coding DNA: TGTGCCTGGAGCCCTCCCCCAGGGGTCAATCAGCCCCAGCATTTT. Translating it yields CAWSPPPGVNQPQHF.

This clone was seen a handful of times. The gene calls are TRBV10-3 and TRBJ2-7, with TRBD1 identical over 8 bases. Germline V lookup: CDR1 ENHRY, CDR2 SYGVKD. The CDR3 loop spans 14 amino acids. Unmatched junction bases numbered 9, after V lost 5 bases and J lost 6 bases. CDR3 loop: CAISITLQGVEQYF. CDR3 DNA sequence: TGTGCCATCAGTATTACCTTACAGGGGGTCGAGCAGTACTTC.

The gene calls are TRBV18 and TRBJ1-1; TRBD1 matches at 11 bases. This CDR3 is built from 13 residues. V lost 1 base and J lost 8; bases outside the gene matches: 0. Germline CDR1 reads KGHSH; CDR2 reads LQKENI. CDR3 in amino acids: CASSPRDRGEAFF. For the CDR3, the DNA is TGTGCCAGCTCACCACGGGACAGGGGGGAAGCTTTCTTT.

V usage is TRBV13 and J usage is TRBJ2-3; D is unresolved. CDR3 size: 11 residues. Per the germline V gene, CDR1 is PRHDT and CDR2 is FYEKMQ (reference sequence). V lost 6 bases and J lost 6, with 7 bases in between. The CDR3 spells CASRLRDTQYF. CDR3 DNA sequence: TGTGCCAGCAGACTACGGGATACGCAGTATTTT.